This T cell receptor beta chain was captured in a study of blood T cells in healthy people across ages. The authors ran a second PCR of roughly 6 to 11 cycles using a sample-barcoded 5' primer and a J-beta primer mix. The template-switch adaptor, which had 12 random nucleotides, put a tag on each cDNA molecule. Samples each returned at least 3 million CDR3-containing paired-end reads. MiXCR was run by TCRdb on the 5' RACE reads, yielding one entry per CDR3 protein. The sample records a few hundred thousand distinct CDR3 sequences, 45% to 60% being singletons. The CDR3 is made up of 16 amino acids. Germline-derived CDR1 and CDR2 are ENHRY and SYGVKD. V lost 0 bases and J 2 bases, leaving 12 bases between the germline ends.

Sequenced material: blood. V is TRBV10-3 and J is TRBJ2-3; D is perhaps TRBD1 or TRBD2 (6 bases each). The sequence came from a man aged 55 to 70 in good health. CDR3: CAISESVGGPTDTQYF. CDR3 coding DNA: TGTGCCATCAGTGAGTCGGTCGGGGGCCCCACAGATACGCAGTATTTT.